The rows below give T cell receptor beta chains drawn from one sample of a study of blood T cell repertoires in COVID-19. The repertoire was sequenced with immunoSEQ multiplex PCR; TCRdb's copy has only in-frame clones and lacks some. The sample shows tens of thousands of clones, 70% to 90% of them seen only once. Sample: peripheral blood. These receptors originate from a human donor in a cohort sampled during active COVID-19. CDR3s include the opening cysteine and the closing phenylalanine or tryptophan. The D gene is left open where the match is weak. Clone size is shown for a subset of rows, as once, few, many or a class of expanded clone.

v_gene	j_gene	abundance	d_gene	CDR3nt	CDR3aa
TRBV6-5	TRBJ2-1	.	TRBD1	TGTGCCAGCAGTCCGACAGGGCGATACAATGAGCAGTTCTTC	CASSPTGRYNEQFF
TRBV5-1	TRBJ1-1	.	.	TGCGCCAGCAGCTTGGGACGGGGAGCCACTGAAGCTTTCTTT	CASSLGRGATEAFF
TRBV19	TRBJ2-5	.	TRBD2	TGTGCCAGTAGCCCCCGGACTAGCGGGAGCGTGGCCCAGTACTTC	CASSPRTSGSVAQYF
TRBV29-1	TRBJ2-3	.	.	TGCAGCGTGAGAGTCCCCTCTAATGCGGATACGCAGTATTTT	CSVRVPSNADTQYF
TRBV15	TRBJ2-1	.	.	TGTGCCACCAGCAGGAGCGGTGAGCAGTTCTTC	CATSRSGEQFF
TRBV19	TRBJ2-4	once	TRBD1	TGTGCCAGTAGTAGCCCGGGACAGGGAAACATTCAGTACTTC	CASSSPGQGNIQYF
TRBV6-5	TRBJ2-1	.	.	TGTGCCAGCAGATTCAACAATGAGCAGTTCTTC	CASRFNNEQFF
TRBV29-1	TRBJ2-3	.	.	TGCAGCATCCGACAGGGCACAGATACGCAGTATTTT	CSIRQGTDTQYF
TRBV9	TRBJ2-1	.	.	TGTGCCAGCAGCCCCCTCGGGAGCTCCTACAATGAGCAGTTCTTC	CASSPLGSSYNEQFF
TRBV3-1/TRBV3-2	TRBJ2-5	.	.	TGTGCCAGCAGCCAAGATGGGGGGACGGCGGAGACCCAGTACTTC	CASSQDGGTAETQYF
TRBV10-3	TRBJ2-2	.	.	TGTGCCATCAGCAGGACTCCTGTTAAGGACACCGGGGAGCTGTTTTTT	CAISRTPVKDTGELFF
TRBV18	TRBJ2-1	.	.	TGTGCCAGCTCACCAACGGAGGATGGTGAGCAGTTCTTC	CASSPTEDGEQFF
TRBV9	TRBJ2-7	.	.	TGTGCCAGCAGCTCAGGACTTGATTCCTACGAGCAGTACTTC	CASSSGLDSYEQYF
TRBV27	TRBJ2-7	.	.	TGTGCCAGCAGAGCTCGGAGGGGCCCAGCCTACGAGCAGTACTTC	CASRARRGPAYEQYF
TRBV11-2	TRBJ2-7	.	TRBD2	TGTGCCAGCAGCTTAGTCCCAGCGGGGGCCCCGTACGAGCAGTACTTC	CASSLVPAGAPYEQYF